Each of the 5 T cell receptor beta chains below was sequenced from the same sample in a study of T cell repertoires in cytomegalovirus infection (dated by TCRdb to 2018 to 2020). Interpreted using the paper, the treatment or condition label stands for: in vitro stimulation with specific CMV peptide epitopes to enrich CMV-specific T cells. Their target antigens are unknown. Data came from an Illumina HiSeq 1500. The raw public data were reprocessed by TCRdb itself: fastp quality trimming at Q25, MiXCR clonotype calling, in-frame beta chains only. Records with the same CDR3 protein are collapsed into one entry carrying the most frequent genes and DNA. The sample records a few hundred thousand distinct CDR3 sequences, about 27% of which are singletons. The ten top clones hold around 18% of the sample. Sequenced material: cultured PBMCs, taken from culture after CMV antigen stimulation. The receptors originated from a human donor in good health (CMV status not recorded). Some clones in this sample may be carry-over from other donors' samples.

This clonotype was picked up many times. The rearrangement links TRBV7-2 to TRBJ2-7, with 14 positions matching TRBD2. The CDR3 length is 17 residues. The germline V gene has CDR1 SGHTA and CDR2 FQGNSA. Unmatched junction bases numbered 8, after V lost 5 bases and J lost 2 bases. The CDR3 loop reads CASSPRTSGRLAYEQYF. CDR3 sequence (DNA): TGTGCCAGCAGCCCCCGGACTAGCGGGAGGCTCGCCTACGAGCAGTACTTC.

This clonotype was detected ten times or more. The chain combines TRBV7-2 with TRBJ1-2; D call uncertain. V lost 0 bases to trimming and J lost 0 bases, with 5 bases between them. The CDR3 extends over 14 amino acids. CDR1 and CDR2 (germline): SGHTA, FQGNSA. The CDR3 spells CASSLAQANYGYTF. For the CDR3, the DNA is TGTGCCAGCAGCTTAGCGCAGGCTAACTATGGCTACACCTTC.

CDR3 amino acids: CASSLGYGEAHEQYF. CDR3 DNA: TGTGCCAGCAGCTTAGGTTATGGAGAGGCCCACGAGCAGTACTTC. This chain joins TRBV7-2 and TRBJ2-7, with D unclear. Germline loops: CDR1 SGHTA, CDR2 FQGNSA. CDR3 length: 15 residues. The V gene lost 1 base and the J gene lost 5 bases, with 15 bases spanning the gap.

This chain links TRBV28 with TRBJ2-7, with 7 bases that match TRBD1. Germline CDR1 MDHEN, CDR2 SYDVKM. The CDR3 loop spans 13 amino acids. With 10 bases clipped from V and 3 bases from J, the junction kept 9 bases outside the gene matches. DNA for the CDR3: TGTGCCATTACGGGACAGCGCTTCTACGAGCAGTACTTC. Translating gives CAITGQRFYEQYF.

In this sample, this clonotype turned up a few times. The chain joins TRBV7-9 to TRBJ2-1, with D hard to call. Trimming took 1 base from V and 7 from J, leaving 8 bases between them. Germline V gene sequence: CDR1 SEHNR, CDR2 FQNEAQ (reference sequence). The CDR3 has 13 residues. The DNA for the CDR3 is TGTGCCAGCAGCTTAGACTTGCAGAATGAGCAGTTCTTC. Protein sequence: CASSLDLQNEQFF.